The 13 T cell receptor beta chains below were found in one sample sequenced in a study of shared clonotypes between healthy human individuals. Positive CCR7 selection of CD45RO-negative cells yielded the naive CD8 cells, and terminally differentiated effector memory CD45RA+ cells were excluded. Assay: immunoSEQ multiplex PCR; the TCRdb copy retains only in-frame clones and omits some. The sample yields millions of clones, approximately 94% seen once. The sequenced sample was naive CD8+ T cells sorted from blood. The source of these receptors is a man aged 18 to 30 in good health.

The count of this clone is one. The V call is TRBV10-3, the J call TRBJ2-5; 11 positions match TRBD2. V lost 3 bases to trimming and J lost 0 bases; unmatched junction nucleotides: 3. Germline V gene data show CDR1 as ENHRY and CDR2 as SYGVKD. The CDR3 loop spans 16 amino acids. This CDR3 reads CAISDPTSGDQETQYF. The CDR3 DNA is TGTGCCATCAGTGATCCGACTAGCGGGGACCAAGAGACCCAGTACTTC.

This chain joins TRBV5-1 and TRBJ2-7; 10 bases are shared with TRBD2. The V segment lost 5 bases and the J segment 2 bases; nucleotides outside the gene matches: 7. CDR3 length: 15 residues. CDR1 and CDR2 (germline): SGHRS, YFSETQ. In nucleotides, the CDR3 is TGCGCCAGCAGTTACCTTAGCGGGAGGACCTACGAGCAGTACTTC. The encoded protein is CASSYLSGRTYEQYF.

The V call is TRBV7-3, the J call TRBJ1-1; possibly TRBD1 for D (5 bases). The CDR3 is 15 residues long. V lost 0 bases to trimming and J lost 3 bases, with 11 bases between them. In germline, CDR1 is SGHTA, CDR2 FQGTGA. The CDR3: CASSLTGLGDTEAFF. The CDR3 coding sequence is TGTGCCAGCAGCTTAACCGGCCTGGGGGACACTGAAGCTTTCTTT.

This chain links TRBV5-8 with TRBJ2-7; tentative D call: TRBD1 (6 bases). The CDR3 loop spans 15 amino acids. The V gene lost 5 bases and the J gene lost 0 bases, with 15 bases spanning the gap. Germline V gene lookup returns CDR1 SGHTS and CDR2 YDEGEE. CDR3 in DNA: TGTGCCAGCAGAGGGTCCAGGGGCCCCTCCTACGAGCAGTACTTC. Residues: CASRGSRGPSYEQYF.

This chain uses TRBV7-6 with TRBJ2-7; D may match TRBD1 or TRBD2 (6 bases each). V dropped 1 base and J dropped 0 bases, with 13 bases sitting between them. The CDR3 has 16 residues. Looked up from germline, CDR1 is SGHVS and CDR2 is FNYEAQ. CDR3 region: CASSLEVGGSSYEQYF. The CDR3 DNA follows: TGTGCCAGCAGCTTAGAAGTAGGGGGGAGCTCCTACGAGCAGTACTTC.

The chain combines TRBV6-6 with TRBJ2-1, with 8 positions matching TRBD2. CDR1 and CDR2 (germline): MNHNY, SVGAGI (reference sequence). V lost 4 bases, J lost 5 bases, and 7 bases stayed unmatched. There are 15 residues in the CDR3. The CDR3 nucleotides are TGTGCCAGCAGTTTAAGTAGCGGGGATAACAATGAGCAGTTCTTC. This translates into CASSLSSGDNNEQFF.

The chain recombines TRBV6-5 with TRBJ1-1; TRBD1 matches at 8 bases. J gave up 3 bases and V 6 bases, and 6 bases lay outside the gene matches. Germline loops: CDR1 MNHEY, CDR2 SVGAGI. This CDR3 contains 14 residues. CDR3 in amino acids: CASSLGQVDTEAFF. In nucleotides, the CDR3 is TGTGCCAGCAGCCTGGGACAGGTCGACACTGAAGCTTTCTTT.

This clone was recorded only once. The rearrangement links TRBV6-1 to TRBJ2-2; 9 bases agree with TRBD1. CDR3 length: 14 residues. In germline, CDR1 is MNHNS, CDR2 SASEGT. Trimming removed 6 bases from V and 6 bases from J; junction bases left unmatched: 5. The CDR3 coding sequence is TGTGCCAGCAGGGACAGGGGACGGGCCGGGGAGCTGTTTTTT. Its protein is CASRDRGRAGELFF.

Points on this clone: Other nucleotide sequences from this sample produce the same CDR3. The rearrangement links TRBV6-5 to TRBJ1-1, with TRBD1 identical over 9 bases. CDR3 size: 13 residues. J was trimmed by 8 bases and V by 0 bases; bases with no gene match: 1. In germline, CDR1 is MNHEY, CDR2 SVGAGI. The CDR3, as DNA: TGTGCCAGCAGTTACTCGGGGACAGGGGAAGCTTTCTTT. The encoded protein is CASSYSGTGEAFF.

The chain combines TRBV10-2 with TRBJ1-1, with D perhaps TRBD1 (5 bases). The CDR3 is 13 residues long. V was clipped by 1 base and J by 5 bases, with 8 bases between them. CDR1 and CDR2 (germline): WSHSY, SAAADI. CDR3 region: CASSEWGRTEAFF. CDR3 bases: TGCGCCAGCAGTGAGTGGGGGAGAACTGAAGCTTTCTTT.

The gene calls are TRBV21-1 and TRBJ2-1. TRBV21-1 is described as a pseudogene. This CDR3 spans 14 amino acids. The CDR3 region has the DNA TGTGCCAGCAGCAGGCAAGGGCAGTCCAATGAGCAGTTCTTC. Its translation: CASSRQGQSNEQFF.

The chain carries TRBV27 and TRBJ2-7; possibly TRBD1 or TRBD2 for D (6 bases each). The germline V gene has CDR1 MNHEY and CDR2 SMNVEV (reference sequence). The V gene lost 4 bases and the J gene lost 0 bases, with 16 bases spanning the gap. The CDR3 consists of 16 residues. The DNA for the CDR3 is TGTGCCAGCAGTTCGTCCCTGGGGGGCCTCTCCTACGAGCAGTACTTC. This translates into CASSSSLGGLSYEQYF.

V gene TRBV2 combines with J gene TRBJ2-2; 8 bases line up with TRBD2. Germline V gene data show CDR1 as SNHLY and CDR2 as FYNNEI. The CDR3 contains 14 residues. V trimming: 8 bases; J trimming: 4 bases; junction bases outside the gene matches: 6. The CDR3 loop is CASSTRGGTGELFF. CDR3 nucleotide sequence: TGTGCCAGCTCCACACGGGGGGGCACCGGGGAGCTGTTTTTT. Complete variable domain (other parts from reference TRBV2 and TRBJ2-2): EPEVTQTPSHQVTQMGQEVILRCVPISNHLYFYWYRQILGQKVEFLVSFYNNEISEKSEIFDDQFSVERPDGSNFTLKIRSTKLEDSAMYFCASSTRGGTGELFFGEGSRLTVL.